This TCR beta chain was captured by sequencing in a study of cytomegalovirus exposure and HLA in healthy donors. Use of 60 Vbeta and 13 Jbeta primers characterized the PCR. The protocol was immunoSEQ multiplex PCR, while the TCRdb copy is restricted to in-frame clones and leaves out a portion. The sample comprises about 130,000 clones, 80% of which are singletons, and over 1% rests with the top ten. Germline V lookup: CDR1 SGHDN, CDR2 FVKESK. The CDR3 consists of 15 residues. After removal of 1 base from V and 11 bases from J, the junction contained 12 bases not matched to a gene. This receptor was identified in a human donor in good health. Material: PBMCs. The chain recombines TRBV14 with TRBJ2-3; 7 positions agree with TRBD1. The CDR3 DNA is TGTGCCAGCAGCCAAGTTACGGGGCCTCAGGGGGTGCAGTATTTT. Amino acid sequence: CASSQVTGPQGVQYF.